This TCR beta chain was captured in a study of cytomegalovirus exposure and HLA in healthy donors. Study-level points and caveats: Later findings reportedly placed an Asian-associated ancestry cluster below the roughly 690-donor mean for N-insertions.

V was shortened by 5 bases and J by 2 bases, with 13 bases between the two germline ends. The CDR3 sequence is 14 residues long. CDR1 and CDR2 from the germline V gene are SGHVS and FNYEAQ. This clone turned up a few times. Its antigen remains unknown. The PCR was carried out with 60 Vbeta primers and 13 Jbeta primers. Method: immunoSEQ multiplex PCR; TCRdb's copy keeps in-frame clones and lacks some. The data contain about 190,000 clones, roughly 13% of them singletons. Sequencing was done on a sample of PBMCs. This TCR derives from a man aged 50-60 years in good health and CMV-seropositive. The V gene is TRBV7-6, the J gene TRBJ2-7; D may be TRBD1 (6 bases). DNA of the CDR3: TGTGCCAGCAGCCCCCGGTCAGGGGCCTACGAGCAGTACTTC. Translated: CASSPRSGAYEQYF.